This T cell receptor (beta chain) derives from a study of T cells in Graves' hyperthyroidism and ophthalmopathy. Overall study results and limits: Most expanded thyroid clonotypes above 0.001 also appeared in blood. Ophthalmopathy onset followed model prediction by a median about six months.

A word on this clonotype: The antigen is not known.

There were TCR beta CDR3 regions amplified from RNA transcripts. The HTBI primer set drove a first-round RT-PCR of the TCR CDR3. TCRdb reprocessed the multiplex PCR reads via MiXCR and lists one record per CDR3 protein. The sample has 600,000 to 700,000 distinct CDR3 sequences; roughly 14% are singletons. It was uncontrolled infection, other autoimmune disease, pregnancy or lactation that excluded patients. Trimming cost V 4 bases and J 5 bases; bases outside gene matches: 27. The CDR3 is 22 residues long. Germline V gene lookup returns CDR1 KGHDR and CDR2 SFDVKD. The origin of this receptor is a woman in her thirties or forties with Graves' ophthalmopathy. This chain joins TRBV24-1 and TRBJ2-5; TRBD2 agrees at 10 bases. The sample consisted of blood. The CDR3 region is CATSDTAGTGGKVAGGRETQYF. The DNA of the CDR3 is TGTGCCACCAGTGACACGGCCGGGACAGGAGGGAAGGTAGCGGGAGGACGGGAGACCCAGTACTTC.